This TCR beta chain is drawn from a study of blood T cell repertoires in COVID-19. Study summary: Material from acute and convalescent COVID-19 was sourced from the United States, Italy and Spain. T cells, B-cell-depleted T cells, or PBMCs supplied cDNA or gDNA.

Comment on this clone: The junction departs from germline at one end; a sequencing error may be responsible.

This CDR3 has 15 amino acids. Germline values: CDR1 MNHEY, CDR2 SVGAGI. Original analysis: Amplification of reference gene primers was used by the study to estimate nucleated cell counts. Libraries were prepared by immunoSEQ multiplex PCR; TCRdb keeps only in-frame clonotypes and omits some of them. The D gene and trimming were derived from the DNA, and the V and J assignments and clone size from that table. The sample has more than 110,000 clones; 80% to 90% are singletons. The sample comprised peripheral blood. This sequence joins TRBV6-5 and TRBJ1-1; TRBD1 matches at 8 bases. The source of this sequence is a woman older than 75 with acute or convalescent COVID-19. The CDR3, as DNA: TGTGCCAGCAGTAAACAAACAGGGGGAGACACCGAAGCTTTCTTT. As protein: CASSKQTGGDTEAFF.